This TCR beta chain was captured in a study of cytomegalovirus exposure and HLA in healthy donors. Background on the study: Counted in an early data release were approximately 80 million unique TCRs from HLA-typed donors.

Findings of the study overall: A previous analysis found most TCR beta V segments productive roughly 87% or roughly 30% of the time. Based on reports, TCR beta sequences accurately predicted HLA-A and HLA-B alleles for most subjects. Several of the most significant clusters appeared, in a later analysis, to be linked to common viral pathogens.

The germline V gene has CDR1 SGHRS and CDR2 YFSETQ. CDR3 length equals 15 residues. V was trimmed by 0 bases and J by 9 bases, leaving 16 bases between them. This clone was detected once. Its antigen is unidentified. With 60 Vbeta and 13 Jbeta primers, the PCR was carried out. Measured with immunoSEQ multiplex PCR; TCRdb has only the in-frame clones, and not every one. The sample yields about 200,000 clones, approximately 85% seen once. This chain uses TRBV5-1 with TRBJ1-3; D gene unclear. The receptor was isolated from a woman aged 50 to 60 in good health and CMV-seronegative. Sequencing was carried out using PBMCs. In DNA, the CDR3 is TGCGCCAGCAGCTTGGGGGCCCGGGAAAAAAGCACCATATATTTT. Amino acids: CASSLGAREKSTIYF.